The 10 T cell receptor beta chains below all came from one sample that was sequenced in a study of control samples from healthy donors and cancer patients. Sequenced by immunoSEQ multiplex PCR; TCRdb stores in-frame clones only, minus some. Of tens of thousands of clones listed, 87% are singletons. Sequencing was carried out using blood. These receptors all stem from a woman aged 50 to 60 in good health.

The chain carries TRBV14 and TRBJ1-4, with D maybe TRBD1 (5 bases). CDR1 and CDR2 from the germline V gene are SGHDN and FVKESK. This CDR3 spans 13 amino acids. The V and J ends lost 1 base and 6 bases respectively, with 6 bases between them. CDR3 sequence reads: CASSQVGDEKLFF. The CDR3 DNA follows: TGTGCCAGCAGCCAAGTGGGGGATGAAAAACTGTTTTTT.

This rearrangement joins TRBV7-8 to TRBJ1-3; D is ambiguous. Looked up from germline, CDR1 is SGHVS and CDR2 is FQNEAQ. CDR3 length: 14 amino acids. With 1 base removed from V and 4 bases from J, the gap between germline ends came to 8 bases. In DNA, the CDR3 is TGTGCCAGCAGCTTAGGGGGAAAGGGAAACACCATATATTTT. Translation gives CASSLGGKGNTIYF.

CDR3 sequence reads: CATSWNGNSYNEQFF. CDR3 DNA sequence: TGTGCCACCTCTTGGAACGGGAACTCCTACAATGAGCAGTTCTTC. The rearrangement uses TRBV15 and TRBJ2-1; tentative D call: TRBD2 (5 bases). Between the trimmed V and J ends, which lost 8 bases and 0 bases, there was a span of 14 bases. The CDR3 length is 15 residues. Germline V lookup: CDR1 LNHNV, CDR2 YYDKDF (reference sequence).

The chain uses TRBV30 and TRBJ2-7; D might be TRBD2 (5 bases). This CDR3 has 12 amino acids. Germline assignment: CDR1 GTSNPN and CDR2 SVGIG (reference sequence). Trimming stripped 0 bases from V and 4 bases from J, with 7 bases between. The CDR3 nucleotides are TGTGCCTGGAGTGTACTAGGGTACGAGCAGTACTTC. Translating it yields CAWSVLGYEQYF.

This clone has only one observation. The chain combines TRBV9 with TRBJ2-5; D is possibly TRBD2 (6 bases). V lost 4 bases and J 1 base, leaving 14 bases between the germline ends. CDR3 length equals 15 residues. Germline lookup yields CDR1 SGDLS and CDR2 YYNGEE. CDR3 sequence: CASSPAGGTQETQYF. DNA for the CDR3: TGTGCCAGCAGCCCCGCGGGCGGGACCCAAGAGACCCAGTACTTC.

The V gene is TRBV6-5, the J gene TRBJ1-1; no clear D gene. The CDR3 length is 15 residues. Per germline, CDR1 MNHEY and CDR2 SVGAGI. Trimming took off 6 bases at V and 1 base at J, with 15 bases between the two ends. Here the CDR3 DNA reads TGTGCCAGCAGGTCCGGAAGAGAGGGGAACACTGAAGCTTTCTTT. It codes for CASRSGREGNTEAFF.

The chain has TRBV5-1 and TRBJ1-1, with 10 bases aligning to TRBD1. V gave up 4 bases and J gave up 4 bases; unmatched junction bases: 4. Germline CDR1 SGHRS, CDR2 YFSETQ. This CDR3 spans 14 amino acids. CDR3 in amino acids: CASSGGQGTTEAFF. CDR3 nucleotide sequence: TGCGCCAGCAGCGGGGGACAGGGGACCACTGAAGCTTTCTTT.

The CDR3 here is CASSLHHRTVSYNEQFF. CDR3 in DNA: TGTGCCAGCAGCCTCCATCACCGGACTGTTTCTTACAATGAGCAGTTCTTC. The chain employs TRBV7-9 and TRBJ2-1; maybe TRBD2 (5 bases). This CDR3 contains 17 residues. The ends were cut back, 5 bases at V and 4 bases at J, with 21 bases in the middle. Germline assignment: CDR1 SEHNR and CDR2 FQNEAQ (reference sequence). Full variable domain (outside the CDR3, taken from reference TRBV7-9 and TRBJ2-1): DTGVSQNPRHKITKRGQNVTFRCDPISEHNRLYWYRQTLGQGPEFLTYFQNEAQLEKSRLLSDRFSAERPKGSFSTLEIQRTEQGDSAMYLCASSLHHRTVSYNEQFFGPGTRLTVL.

This clone was seen more than once but under ten times. V and J are TRBV30 and TRBJ1-4; D uncertain. This CDR3 has 11 residues. Trimming removed 8 bases from V and 4 bases from J, with 8 bases in between. In germline, CDR1 is GTSNPN, CDR2 SVGIG (reference sequence). CDR3 in amino acids: CALGINEKLFF. In DNA, the CDR3 is TGTGCCCTCGGGATTAATGAAAAACTGTTTTTT.

The chain combines TRBV4-1 with TRBJ2-3; 10 bases match TRBD2. CDR1 MGHRA and CDR2 YSYEKL come from the germline V gene. The length of the CDR3 is 16 residues. J gave up 3 bases and V 3 bases, and 6 bases lay outside the gene matches. The CDR3: CASSQGSGRKTDTQYF. In nucleotides, the CDR3 is TGCGCCAGCAGCCAGGGTAGCGGGAGGAAAACAGATACGCAGTATTTT.